These 19 T cell receptor beta chains were all obtained from the same sample, sequenced in a study of blood T cells in healthy people across ages. It was with a sample-barcoded 5' primer and a J-beta primer mix that a second PCR of about 6 to 12 cycles was run. MiXCR, run by TCRdb on the 5' RACE reads, gives a single entry per CDR3 protein. The sample has 1.5 million to 2 million distinct CDR3 sequences, roughly two fifths seen once; the top ten hold roughly 23%. The sample comprised blood. The origin of the receptors is a human donor in good health.

V usage is TRBV15 and J usage is TRBJ1-1, with D unclear. The germline gives CDR1 LNHNV, CDR2 YYDKDF (reference sequence). The CDR3 has 11 residues. Trimming removed 3 bases from V and 1 base from J, with 0 bases in between. The CDR3 coding sequence is TGTGCCACCAGCAGGAACACTGAAGCTTTCTTT. Translation: CATSRNTEAFF.

As regards this clonotype: A junction end diverges from the germline sequence, so it may reflect a read error. The chain carries TRBV2 and TRBJ1-2, with D unclear. Per germline, CDR1 SNHLY and CDR2 FYNNEI. This CDR3 contains 13 residues. The CDR3 DNA reads as TGTGCCAGCAGTGAACTTCAGGTCTATGGCTGCACCTTC. Translating gives CASSELQVYGCTF.

V is TRBV4-2 and J is TRBJ2-7, with D perhaps matching TRBD2 (5 bases). Looked up from germline, CDR1 is LGHNA and CDR2 is YNFKEQ. Trimming left V 0 bases short and J 0 bases short, with 12 bases between. The CDR3 covers 16 residues. CDR3 protein: CASSQERWTPSYEQYF. The CDR3 nucleotides read TGTGCCAGCAGCCAAGAAAGGTGGACTCCCTCCTACGAGCAGTACTTC.

This clonotype was seen only once. The chain has TRBV7-8 and TRBJ2-1; D is perhaps TRBD2 (5 bases). V lost 5 bases, J lost 5 bases, and 16 bases lay in between. CDR1 and CDR2 (germline): SGHVS, FQNEAQ. The CDR3 length is 15 residues. CDR3 DNA sequence: TGTGCCAGCAGCCGCCGGGATACGATTAACAATGAGCAGTTCTTC. Residues: CASSRRDTINNEQFF.

This chain uses TRBV5-1 with TRBJ1-2; D may be TRBD1 (5 bases). V dropped 3 bases and J dropped 5 bases, with 17 bases sitting between them. The CDR3 extends over 15 amino acids. Germline loops: CDR1 SGHRS, CDR2 YFSETQ. As DNA, the CDR3 is TGCGCCAGCAGCTCGGACGACGGGGGATGGTATGGCTACACCTTC. It codes for CASSSDDGGWYGYTF.

The chain's CDR3 is CASSQESLVFNEQFF. Here the CDR3 DNA reads TGCGCCAGCAGCCAAGAGTCCCTAGTTTTCAATGAGCAGTTCTTC. V is TRBV4-1 and J is TRBJ2-1; D not certain. CDR1 is MGHRA and CDR2 is YSYEKL in the germline V gene. Trimming left V 0 bases short and J 6 bases short, with 12 bases between. CDR3 length: 15 amino acids.

The chain links TRBV4-3 to TRBJ2-1, with D tentatively TRBD2 (6 bases). V shed 0 bases and J shed 0 bases, with 12 bases lying between them. This CDR3 is 17 amino acids long. Germline V gene sequence: CDR1 LGHNA, CDR2 YSLEER. CDR3 sequence (DNA): TGCGCCAGCAGCCAAGATGCGGCGGGAAACTCCTACAATGAGCAGTTCTTC. Protein product: CASSQDAAGNSYNEQFF.

The V and J genes are TRBV4-1 and TRBJ2-3, with 15 nucleotides matching TRBD2. The length of the CDR3 is 20 residues. CDR1 is MGHRA and CDR2 is YSYEKL in the germline V gene. J gave up 4 bases and V 3 bases, and 14 bases lay outside the gene matches. CDR3 sequence reads: CASSHLVPGLAGGASDTQYF. The DNA for the CDR3 is TGCGCCAGCAGCCACCTAGTCCCGGGACTAGCGGGGGGCGCTTCAGATACGCAGTATTTT.

This chain joins TRBV4-1 and TRBJ1-2, with TRBD1 as a possible D gene (6 bases). There are 13 residues in the CDR3. CDR1 is MGHRA and CDR2 is YSYEKL in the germline V gene. The V end lost 11 bases, the J end lost 5 bases, and 18 bases lay between the germline ends. The CDR3 loop reads CAGETRGPYGYTF. The CDR3 DNA is TGCGCCGGCGAGACTCGGGGGCCATATGGCTACACCTTC.

Only a few counts were recorded for this clonotype. The chain joins TRBV7-3 to TRBJ1-1; D may be TRBD1 (6 bases). CDR3 length equals 15 residues. The germline V gene has CDR1 SGHTA and CDR2 FQGTGA. With 1 base removed from V and 1 base from J, the gap between germline ends came to 10 bases. The CDR3 here is CASSLNGGPNTEAFF. CDR3 bases: TGTGCCAGCAGCTTAAACGGGGGCCCGAACACTGAAGCTTTCTTT.

A remark on this clonotype: A much larger clone differs from this one at a single base, so this may be a read error. The gene calls are TRBV20-1 and TRBJ2-1; D uncertain. The DNA end is a closer match to TRBJ2-7, so the J assignment may be wrong. Germline assignment: CDR1 DFQATT and CDR2 SNEGSKA (reference sequence). CDR3 length: 13 amino acids. The CDR3 bases are TGCAGTGCTAGAGATTACAGATCGAACGAGCAGTACTTC. This codes for CSARDYRSNEQYF.

The chain couples TRBV9 to TRBJ2-1, with 9 bases that match TRBD2. Germline-derived CDR1 and CDR2 are SGDLS and YYNGEE. The CDR3 runs to 15 residues. The ends lost 2 bases at V and 5 bases at J; junction bases unmatched: 5. The CDR3 reads CASSVGLAGDNEQFF. For the CDR3, the DNA is TGTGCCAGCAGCGTCGGGTTAGCGGGGGACAATGAGCAGTTCTTC.

The gene calls are TRBV28 and TRBJ1-2; tentatively, D is TRBD1 (5 bases). Germline V gene sequence: CDR1 MDHEN, CDR2 SYDVKM. This CDR3 comprises 18 residues. The V and J ends lost 1 base and 5 bases respectively, with 23 bases between them. The CDR3 sequence is CASSLLGERDGTLYGYTF. In nucleotides, the CDR3 is TGTGCCAGCAGTTTATTAGGGGAGAGAGACGGTACTCTATATGGCTACACCTTC.

The chain couples TRBV30 to TRBJ1-2; D might be TRBD1 (5 bases). CDR3 length: 14 residues. CDR1 and CDR2 (germline): GTSNPN, SVGIG (reference sequence). V was pared by 0 bases and J by 3 bases, with 11 bases between. CDR3 in DNA: TGTGCCTGGAGTGTGACGGGACGTGACTATGGCTACACCTTC. Its translation: CAWSVTGRDYGYTF.

J is TRBJ2-7 and V is TRBV29-1, with 9 positions matching TRBD1. The trim removed 1 base at V and 1 base at J, leaving 8 bases unmatched. Germline values: CDR1 SQVTM, CDR2 ANQGSEA. The CDR3 contains 16 residues. CDR3 amino acids: CSVEAGQGWCSYEQYF. CDR3 DNA sequence: TGCAGCGTTGAAGCGGGACAGGGATGGTGTTCCTACGAGCAGTACTTC.

In this sample, this clonotype turned up a few times. J is TRBJ2-7 and V is TRBV9; D call uncertain. The CDR3 consists of 14 residues. From germline, CDR1 is SGDLS and CDR2 YYNGEE. V was trimmed by 0 bases and J by 9 bases, leaving 16 bases between them. CDR3 DNA sequence: TGTGCCAGCAGCGTAGAACCAGCTCGGGTTGGGCAGTACTTC. It is translated as CASSVEPARVGQYF. The complete variable domain, with remaining parts taken from reference TRBV9 and TRBJ2-7, reads DSGVTQTPKHLITATGQRVTLRCSPRSGDLSVYWYQQSLDQGLQFLIQYYNGEERAKGNILERFSAQQFPDLHSELNLSSLELGDSALYFCASSVEPARVGQYFGPGTRLTVT.

V is TRBV7-2 and J is TRBJ2-5, with 13 bases that match TRBD2. V was clipped by 5 bases and J by 5 bases; unmatched bases: 8. The CDR3 runs 16 residues. Germline values: CDR1 SGHTA, CDR2 FQGNSA. The CDR3 here is CASSTGLAGAEETQYF. CDR3 DNA: TGTGCCAGCAGCACCGGACTAGCGGGGGCCGAGGAGACCCAGTACTTC. The full variable domain, completed using reference TRBV7-2 and TRBJ2-5, is GAGVSQSPSNKVTEKGKDVELRCDPISGHTALYWYRQSLGQGLEFLIYFQGNSAPDKSGLPSDRFSAERTGGSVSTLTIQRTQQEDSAVYLCASSTGLAGAEETQYFGPGTRLLVL.

The chain couples TRBV4-3 to TRBJ1-6, with D tentatively TRBD1 (5 bases). V was clipped by 3 bases and J by 10 bases, with 16 bases between them. This CDR3 comprises 15 residues. Germline values: CDR1 LGHNA, CDR2 YSLEER. CDR3 region: CASSQTLGVRSPLHF. The CDR3 nucleotides read TGCGCCAGCAGCCAGACCTTGGGGGTAAGGTCACCCCTCCACTTT.

This clonotype came up a few times. This chain uses TRBV7-2 with TRBJ1-5; 7 bases are shared with TRBD1. Germline loops: CDR1 SGHTA, CDR2 FQGNSA. V lost 5 bases, J lost 4 bases, and 8 bases stayed unmatched. This CDR3 comprises 15 residues. The CDR3 reads CASSPDRAGNQPQHF. In DNA, the CDR3 is TGTGCCAGCAGCCCCGACAGGGCAGGGAATCAGCCCCAGCATTTT.